This T cell receptor beta chain was retrieved from a study of cytomegalovirus exposure and HLA in healthy donors. The V gene's germline CDR1 is SGHRS and CDR2 YFSETQ. The CDR3 length is 15 residues. V dropped 4 bases and J dropped 8; count of bases not matched to a gene: 12. On this clone: Its antigen is still unknown.

It was with 60 Vbeta and 13 Jbeta primers that the PCR ran. Sequencing was performed with immunoSEQ multiplex PCR; in TCRdb, only in-frame clones are kept and a portion is missing. The table has under 95,000 clones, around 80% seen once. General study results and limits: Earlier results showed most TCR beta V segments being productive about 90% or about 30% of the time.

This chain connects TRBV5-1 to TRBJ2-1; 7 nucleotides agree with TRBD2. Sequencing input: PBMCs. The source is a male donor in good health and CMV-seronegative. CDR3 nucleotides: TGCGCCAGCAGCAAGACTAGCCAGTATTTGTATGAGCAGTTCTTC. It encodes CASSKTSQYLYEQFF.